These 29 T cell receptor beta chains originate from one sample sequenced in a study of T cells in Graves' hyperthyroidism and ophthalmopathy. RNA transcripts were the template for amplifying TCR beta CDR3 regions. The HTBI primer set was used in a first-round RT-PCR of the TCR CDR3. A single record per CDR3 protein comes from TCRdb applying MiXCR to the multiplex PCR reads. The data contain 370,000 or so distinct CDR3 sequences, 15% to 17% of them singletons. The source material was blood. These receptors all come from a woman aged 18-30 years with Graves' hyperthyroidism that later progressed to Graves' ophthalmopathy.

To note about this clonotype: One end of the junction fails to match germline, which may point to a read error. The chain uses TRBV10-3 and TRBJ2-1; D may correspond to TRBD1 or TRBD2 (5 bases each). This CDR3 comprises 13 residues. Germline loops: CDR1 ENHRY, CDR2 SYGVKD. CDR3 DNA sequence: TGTGCAATCAGAGGGACGCCCGCCAATGAGCAGTTCTTC. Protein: CAIRGTPANEQFF.

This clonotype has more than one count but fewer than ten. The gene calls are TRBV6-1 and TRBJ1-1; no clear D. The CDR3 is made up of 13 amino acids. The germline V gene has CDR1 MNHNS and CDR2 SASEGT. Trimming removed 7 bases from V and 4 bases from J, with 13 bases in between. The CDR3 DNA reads TGTGCCAGCAAGGAAGGTTTGAGCACTGAAGCTTTCTTT. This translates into CASKEGLSTEAFF.

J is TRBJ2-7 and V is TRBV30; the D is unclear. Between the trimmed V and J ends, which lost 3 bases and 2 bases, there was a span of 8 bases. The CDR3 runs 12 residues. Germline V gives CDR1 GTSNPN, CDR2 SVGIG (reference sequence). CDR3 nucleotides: TGTGCCTGGAGCTTCGTGACCTACGAGCAGTACTTC. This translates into CAWSFVTYEQYF. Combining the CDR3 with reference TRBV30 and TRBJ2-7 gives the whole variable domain SQTIHQWPATLVQPVGSPLSLECTVEGTSNPNLYWYRQAAGRGLQLLFYSVGIGQISSEVPQNLSASRPQDRQFILSSKKLLLSDSGFYLCAWSFVTYEQYFGPGTRLTVT.

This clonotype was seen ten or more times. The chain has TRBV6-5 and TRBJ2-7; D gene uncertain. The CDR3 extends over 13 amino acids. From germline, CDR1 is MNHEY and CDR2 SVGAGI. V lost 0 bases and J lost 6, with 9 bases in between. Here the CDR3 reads CASSYSPTGEQYF. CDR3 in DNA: TGTGCCAGCAGTTACTCGCCAACGGGCGAGCAGTACTTC.

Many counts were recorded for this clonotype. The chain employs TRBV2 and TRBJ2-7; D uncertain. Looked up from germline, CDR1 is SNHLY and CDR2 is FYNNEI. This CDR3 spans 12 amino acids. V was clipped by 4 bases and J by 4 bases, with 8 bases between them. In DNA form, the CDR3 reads TGTGCCAGCAGTGCTTCCGGATACGAGCAGTACTTC. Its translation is CASSASGYEQYF.

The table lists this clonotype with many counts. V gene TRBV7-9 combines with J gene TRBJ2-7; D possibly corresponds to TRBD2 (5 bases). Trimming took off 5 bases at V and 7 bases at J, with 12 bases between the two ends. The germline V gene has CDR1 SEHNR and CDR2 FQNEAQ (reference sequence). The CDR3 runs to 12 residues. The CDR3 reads CASSHYSGEQYF. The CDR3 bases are TGTGCCAGCAGCCACTACTCGGGGGAGCAGTACTTC.

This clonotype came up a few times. The CDR3 region is CSASPGRTNSPLHF. The CDR3 coding sequence is TGCAGTGCTTCTCCCGGGCGCACCAATTCACCCCTCCACTTT. The chain joins TRBV20-1 to TRBJ1-6, with D uncertain. CDR3 size: 14 residues. Germline CDR1 and CDR2: DFQATT and SNEGSKA (reference sequence). Between the trimmed V and J ends, which lost 5 bases and 7 bases, there was a span of 15 bases.

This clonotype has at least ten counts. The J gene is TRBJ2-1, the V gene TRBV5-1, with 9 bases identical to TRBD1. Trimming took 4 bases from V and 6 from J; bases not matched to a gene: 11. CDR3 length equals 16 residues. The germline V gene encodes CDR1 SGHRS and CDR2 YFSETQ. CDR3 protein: CASSRPKGQGTNEQFF. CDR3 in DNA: TGCGCCAGCAGCCGCCCCAAGGGACAGGGCACCAATGAGCAGTTCTTC.

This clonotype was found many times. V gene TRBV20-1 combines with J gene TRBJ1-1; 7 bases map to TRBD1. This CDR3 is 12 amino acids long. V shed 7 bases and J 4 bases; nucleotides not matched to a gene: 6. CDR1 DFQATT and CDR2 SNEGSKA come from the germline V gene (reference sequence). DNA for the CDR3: TGCAGTGGGGTCAGGGGGGGCACTGAAGCTTTCTTT. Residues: CSGVRGGTEAFF.

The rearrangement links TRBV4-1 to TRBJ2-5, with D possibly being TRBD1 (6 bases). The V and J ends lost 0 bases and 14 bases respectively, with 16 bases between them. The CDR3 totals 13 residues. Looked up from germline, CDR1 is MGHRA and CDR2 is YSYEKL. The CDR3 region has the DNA TGCGCCAGCAGCCAAGAGGTGAAGGACAGCCTTTACTTC. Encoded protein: CASSQEVKDSLYF.

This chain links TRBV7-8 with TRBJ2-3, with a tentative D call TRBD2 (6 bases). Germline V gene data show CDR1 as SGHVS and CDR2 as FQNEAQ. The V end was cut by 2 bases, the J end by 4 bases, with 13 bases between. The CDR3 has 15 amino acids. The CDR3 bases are TGTGCCAGCAGCTTATTGTGGGGGGTGGCAGATACGCAGTATTTT. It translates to CASSLLWGVADTQYF.

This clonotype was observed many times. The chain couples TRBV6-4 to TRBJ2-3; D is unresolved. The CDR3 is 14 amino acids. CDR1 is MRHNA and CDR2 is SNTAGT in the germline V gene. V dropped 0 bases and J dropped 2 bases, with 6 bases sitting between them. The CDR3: CASSDSPDTDTQYF. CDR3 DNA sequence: TGTGCCAGCAGTGACTCGCCTGACACAGATACGCAGTATTTT.

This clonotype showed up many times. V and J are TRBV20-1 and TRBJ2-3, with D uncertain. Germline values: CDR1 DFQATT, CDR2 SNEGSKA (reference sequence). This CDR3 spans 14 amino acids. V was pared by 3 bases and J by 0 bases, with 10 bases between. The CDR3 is CSASPTASTDTQYF. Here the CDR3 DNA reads TGCAGTGCTAGCCCGACGGCTAGCACAGATACGCAGTATTTT.

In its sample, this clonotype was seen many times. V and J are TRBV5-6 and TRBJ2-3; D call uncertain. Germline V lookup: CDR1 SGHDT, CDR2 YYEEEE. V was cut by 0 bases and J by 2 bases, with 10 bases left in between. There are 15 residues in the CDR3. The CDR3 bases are TGTGCCAGCAGCTTGGACGGAATACCCACAGATACGCAGTATTTT. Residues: CASSLDGIPTDTQYF.

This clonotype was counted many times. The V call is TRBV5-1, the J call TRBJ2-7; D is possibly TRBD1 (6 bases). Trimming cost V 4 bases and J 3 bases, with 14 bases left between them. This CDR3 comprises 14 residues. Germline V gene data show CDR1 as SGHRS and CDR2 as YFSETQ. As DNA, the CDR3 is TGCGCCAGCAGCGACAAGGGGGATTTCTACGAGCAGTACTTC. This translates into CASSDKGDFYEQYF. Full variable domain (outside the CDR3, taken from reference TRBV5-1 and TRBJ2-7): KAGVTQTPRYLIKTRGQQVTLSCSPISGHRSVSWYQQTPGQGLQFLFEYFSETQRNKGNFPGRFSGRQFSNSRSEMNVSTLELGDSALYLCASSDKGDFYEQYFGPGTRLTVT.

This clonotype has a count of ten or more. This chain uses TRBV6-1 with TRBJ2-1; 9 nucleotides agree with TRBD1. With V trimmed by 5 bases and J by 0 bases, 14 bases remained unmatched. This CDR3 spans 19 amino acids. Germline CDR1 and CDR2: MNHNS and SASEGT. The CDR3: CASSTRDRVKVGSYNEQFF. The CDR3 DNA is TGTGCCAGCAGTACACGGGACAGGGTAAAGGTAGGCTCCTACAATGAGCAGTTCTTC.

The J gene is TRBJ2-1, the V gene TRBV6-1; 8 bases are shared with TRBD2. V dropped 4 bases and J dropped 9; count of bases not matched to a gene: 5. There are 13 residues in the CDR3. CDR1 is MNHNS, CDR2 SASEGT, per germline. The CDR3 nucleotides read TGTGCCAGCAGTGCATTAGCGGGGTTTGAGCAGTTCTTC. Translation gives CASSALAGFEQFF.

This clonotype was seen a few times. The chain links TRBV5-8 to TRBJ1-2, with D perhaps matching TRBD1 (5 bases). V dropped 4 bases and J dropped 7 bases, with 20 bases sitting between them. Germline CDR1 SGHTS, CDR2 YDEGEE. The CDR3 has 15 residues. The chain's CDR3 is CASSPSGRAVSGYTF. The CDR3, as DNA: TGTGCCAGCAGCCCCTCGGGCAGGGCTGTGAGTGGCTACACCTTC.

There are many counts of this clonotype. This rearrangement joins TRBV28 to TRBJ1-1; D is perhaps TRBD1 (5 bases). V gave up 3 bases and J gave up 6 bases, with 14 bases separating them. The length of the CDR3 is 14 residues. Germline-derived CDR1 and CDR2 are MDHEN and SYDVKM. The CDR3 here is CASSFQETDPEAFF. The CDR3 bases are TGTGCCAGCAGTTTTCAAGAGACAGATCCTGAAGCTTTCTTT.

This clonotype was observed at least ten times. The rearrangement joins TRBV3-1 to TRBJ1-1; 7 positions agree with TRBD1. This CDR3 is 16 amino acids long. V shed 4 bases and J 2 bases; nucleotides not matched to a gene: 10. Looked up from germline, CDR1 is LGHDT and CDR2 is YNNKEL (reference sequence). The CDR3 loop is CASSPTGTHGNTEAFF. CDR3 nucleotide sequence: TGTGCCAGCAGCCCGACAGGGACCCACGGCAACACTGAAGCTTTCTTT.

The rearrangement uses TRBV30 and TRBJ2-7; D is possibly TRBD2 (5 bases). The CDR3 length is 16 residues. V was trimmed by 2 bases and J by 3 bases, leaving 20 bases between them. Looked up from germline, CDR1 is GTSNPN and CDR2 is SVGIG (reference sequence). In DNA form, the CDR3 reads TGTGCCTGGAGTTGGGCGGAGGCGAGGAAACGCTACGAGCAGTACTTC. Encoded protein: CAWSWAEARKRYEQYF.

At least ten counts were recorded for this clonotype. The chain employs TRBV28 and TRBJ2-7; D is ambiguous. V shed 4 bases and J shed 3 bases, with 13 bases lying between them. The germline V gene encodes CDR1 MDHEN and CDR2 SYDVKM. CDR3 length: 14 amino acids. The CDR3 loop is CASSSASLHYEQYF. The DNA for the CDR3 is TGTGCCAGCAGTTCGGCGAGCTTGCACTACGAGCAGTACTTC.

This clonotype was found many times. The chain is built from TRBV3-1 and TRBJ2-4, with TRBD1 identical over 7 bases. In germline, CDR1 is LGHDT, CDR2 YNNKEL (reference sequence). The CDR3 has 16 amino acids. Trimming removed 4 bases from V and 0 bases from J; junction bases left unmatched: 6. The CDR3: CASSRSGTVAKNIQYF. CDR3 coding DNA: TGTGCCAGCAGCCGGTCCGGGACAGTAGCCAAAAACATTCAGTACTTC.

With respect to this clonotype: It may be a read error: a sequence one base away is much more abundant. The CDR3, as DNA: TGTGCCACCCAAGCGATCCCAACAGATACGCAGTGTTTT. This sequence encodes CATQAIPTDTQCF. V gene TRBV15 combines with J gene TRBJ2-3; unclear D gene. CDR3 length: 13 residues. From germline, CDR1 is LNHNV and CDR2 YYDKDF (reference sequence).

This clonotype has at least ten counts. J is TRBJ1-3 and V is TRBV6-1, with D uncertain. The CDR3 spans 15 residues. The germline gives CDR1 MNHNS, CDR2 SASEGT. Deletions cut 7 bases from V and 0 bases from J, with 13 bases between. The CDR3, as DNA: TGTGCCAGCATGGCGGTTCCGAGCTCTGGAAACACCATATATTTT. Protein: CASMAVPSSGNTIYF.

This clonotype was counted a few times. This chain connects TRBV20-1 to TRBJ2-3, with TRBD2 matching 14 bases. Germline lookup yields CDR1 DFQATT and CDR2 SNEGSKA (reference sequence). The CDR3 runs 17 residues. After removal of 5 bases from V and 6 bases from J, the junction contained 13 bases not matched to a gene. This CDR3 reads CSASSRLTSGRVDTQYF. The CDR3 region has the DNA TGCAGTGCTTCCAGTCGCTTGACTAGCGGGAGGGTGGATACGCAGTATTTT.

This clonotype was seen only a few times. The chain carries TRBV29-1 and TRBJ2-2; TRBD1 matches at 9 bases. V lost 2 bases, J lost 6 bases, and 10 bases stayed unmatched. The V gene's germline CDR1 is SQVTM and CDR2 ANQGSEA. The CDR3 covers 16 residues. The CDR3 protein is CSVEPGTGTLAGELFF. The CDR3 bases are TGCAGCGTTGAACCCGGGACAGGGACATTGGCCGGGGAGCTGTTTTTT.

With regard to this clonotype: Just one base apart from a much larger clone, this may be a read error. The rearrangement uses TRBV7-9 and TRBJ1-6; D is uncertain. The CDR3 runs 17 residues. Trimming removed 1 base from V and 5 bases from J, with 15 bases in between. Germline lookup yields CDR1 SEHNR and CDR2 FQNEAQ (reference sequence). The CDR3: CASSLVSGVYHNSPLHF. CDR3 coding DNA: TGTGCCAGCAGCTTAGTCTCCGGGGTTTACCATAATTCACCCCTCCACTTT. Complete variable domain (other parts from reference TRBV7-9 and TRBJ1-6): DTGVSQNPRHKITKRGQNVTFRCDPISEHNRLYWYRQTLGQGPEFLTYFQNEAQLEKSRLLSDRFSAERPKGSFSTLEIQRTEQGDSAMYLCASSLVSGVYHNSPLHFGNGTRLTVT.

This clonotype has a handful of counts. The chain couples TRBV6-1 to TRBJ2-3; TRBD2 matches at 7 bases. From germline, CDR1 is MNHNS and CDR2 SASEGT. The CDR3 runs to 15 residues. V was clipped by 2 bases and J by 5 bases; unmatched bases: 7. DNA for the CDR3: TGTGCCAGCAGTGAAACGGAGGGAGGGGTAGATACGCAGTATTTT. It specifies CASSETEGGVDTQYF.